This TCR beta chain stems from a study of beta chain features in type 1 diabetes. The CDR3 contains 15 residues. With V trimmed by 4 bases and J by 7 bases, 12 bases remained unmatched. Germline assignment: CDR1 SGHNT and CDR2 YYREEE (reference sequence). Sequencing targeted expressed TCRB transcripts, as all isolated RNA had been reverse transcribed. This table comes from immunoSEQ multiplex PCR, and its TCRdb copy is limited to in-frame clones, with some not included. This table has under 300,000 clones, approximately 8.1% appearing once. Regarding the study as a whole: Insertions at VDJ junctions were less frequent in type 1 diabetes patients. These patients also deleted more nucleotides at the same junctions.

Note on this clone: The antigen is not known.

Isolation of CD4+ naive, central memory, regulatory and stem cell-like memory cells was achieved by sorting via CD45RO/CCR7/CD25/CD127/CD95/CD27. The chain recombines TRBV5-4 with TRBJ1-2, with 8 bases lining up with TRBD1. The sample consisted of central memory CD4+ T cells from blood. This sequence originates from a woman aged 18-29 years in good health. CDR3 residues: CASSTGRDRIFGYTF. CDR3 in DNA: TGTGCCAGCAGCACAGGCCGGGACAGGATTTTTGGCTACACCTTC.